This T cell receptor (beta chain) was found in a study of a mutant IDH1 vaccine in newly diagnosed glioma. About this clone: Its antigen is unknown.

Time point specified: week 5, during vaccination. All doses held 300 ug of mutant IDH1 20-mer peptide, with topical imiquimod. CDR1 and CDR2 (germline): SGHNT, YENEEA. V shed 0 bases and J 4 bases; nucleotides not matched to a gene: 10. The CDR3 loop spans 18 amino acids. The data were produced by immunoSEQ multiplex PCR, yet TCRdb's version contains in-frame clones alone and is incomplete. This sample has about 42,000 clones, with approximately 85% found just once. The rearrangement links TRBV11-3 to TRBJ2-2; 8 positions agree with TRBD2. The sequenced sample was PBMCs, obtained from a glioma patient whose treatment included an IDH1 peptide vaccine. The sequence derives from a man aged 35-49 years with glioma. As DNA, the CDR3 is TGTGCCAGCAGCTTAGACCAAAGCGGGAGCCAACTCACCGGGGAGCTGTTTTTT. The encoded protein is CASSLDQSGSQLTGELFF.